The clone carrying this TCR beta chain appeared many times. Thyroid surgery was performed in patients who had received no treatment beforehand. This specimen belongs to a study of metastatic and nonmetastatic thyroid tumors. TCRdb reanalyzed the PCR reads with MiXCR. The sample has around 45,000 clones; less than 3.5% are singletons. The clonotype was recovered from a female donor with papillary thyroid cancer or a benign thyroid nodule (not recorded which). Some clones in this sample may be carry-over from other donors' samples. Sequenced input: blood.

CDR3 in amino acids: CASRTGPNYGYTF. The CDR3 nucleotides are TGTGCCAGCAGAACGGGGCCCAACTATGGCTACACCTTC. J is TRBJ1-2 and V is TRBV2; tentative D call: TRBD1 (5 bases). The CDR3 is 13 amino acids. Germline V gene lookup returns CDR1 SNHLY and CDR2 FYNNEI. Trimming cost V 6 bases and J 2 bases, with 10 bases left between them.